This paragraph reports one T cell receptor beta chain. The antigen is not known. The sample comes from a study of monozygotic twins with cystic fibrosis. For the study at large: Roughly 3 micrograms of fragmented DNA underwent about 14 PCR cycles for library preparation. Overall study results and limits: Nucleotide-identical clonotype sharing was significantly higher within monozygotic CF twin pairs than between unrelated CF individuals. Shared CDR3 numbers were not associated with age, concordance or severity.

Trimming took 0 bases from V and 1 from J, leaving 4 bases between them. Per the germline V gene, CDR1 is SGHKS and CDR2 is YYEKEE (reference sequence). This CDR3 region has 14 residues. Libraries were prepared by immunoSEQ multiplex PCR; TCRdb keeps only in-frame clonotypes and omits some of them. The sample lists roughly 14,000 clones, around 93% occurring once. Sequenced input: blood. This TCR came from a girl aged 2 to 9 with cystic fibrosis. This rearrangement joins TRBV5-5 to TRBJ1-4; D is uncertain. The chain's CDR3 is CASSLGLTNEKLFF. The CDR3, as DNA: TGTGCCAGCAGCTTGGGGTTAACTAATGAAAAACTGTTTTTT.